The present T cell receptor beta chain was sequenced within a study of CD8 T cells in Susac syndrome (dated by TCRdb to about 2019). Regarding the research as a whole: Among the sequenced Susac syndrome patients, more than five had clinically active disease and eight or nine were in clinical remission. The study used repertoire sequencing to test whether antigen drove CD8+ T cell activation and differentiation in Susac syndrome. At blood withdrawal, Susac syndrome patients were therapy-naive, treated with corticosteroids (with IVIg additionally given to some), or treated with IVIg alone. Findings and caveats that apply to the study as a whole: In patients with Susac syndrome, the CD4+ T cell repertoire showed no detectable clonal expansion. The study acknowledged that relatively few individuals were included in the TCR sequencing and HLA analysis.

As concerns this clonotype: Its specific antigen is unknown. Relative to the germline gene, one junction end is altered; a read error may explain this.

High-throughput TCR beta sequencing profiled peripheral blood CD8+ and CD4+ T cells from healthy donors, Susac syndrome patients and multiple sclerosis patients. The Susac syndrome patients fulfilled recently defined diagnostic criteria for either definite or probable disease. Bulk CD8+ and CD4+ T cells were purified magnetically by negative isolation, whereas CD8+ TEMRA cells were enriched by FACS. Blood was drawn into EDTA tubes, processed within 24 hours, and PBMCs were isolated by density gradient centrifugation. PBMCs destined for TCR sequencing were cryopreserved in liquid nitrogen and later thawed in a 37 °C water bath. The sorted or isolated CD4+, CD8+ and CD8+ TEMRA cells reached a purity of at least 90%. RNA was extracted with the RNeasy kit and about 0.5 to 1 ug was reverse transcribed using random hexamers. The immunoSEQ multiplex PCR assay, covering 54 Vbeta and 13 Jbeta segments, was used to amplify TCR beta CDR3 regions. To correct PCR amplification bias, a synthetic template baseline was used for both primer optimization and computational correction. On the study's bioinformatics: Only productive sequences were kept, with reads annotated to V, D and J genes according to IMGT and analyzed in immunoSEQ Analyzer. Clonality was computed as one minus Shannon entropy normalized by log2 of the number of productive unique sequences. For each patient and control, public and private clones were evaluated among the 100 most prevalent clones. Clones were defined as Susac-specific if absent from the healthy and MS cohorts, from some 1,000 published viral clones and from other ImmuneACCESS disease sequences. TCRdb passed the public sequencing reads through fastp at Q25 and MiXCR, retaining productive beta sequences. Every CDR3 protein is listed once, alongside the most common genes and DNA of its rows. In this record, the V and J calls reflect TCRdb's handling and not the investigators' own analysis. For this sample there are under 200,000 distinct CDR3 sequences; around 90% appear just once. The ten largest clonotypes hold 0.087% of the sample.

The origin of this receptor is a human donor with Susac syndrome. The source material was CD4+ T cells from PBMCs.

The DNA sequence is TGTGCCAGCTCCCCACCTCAGGGTGGAGATACGCAGTATTTT. The resulting protein is CASSPPQGGDTQYF. Recombination joined TRBV18 with TRBJ2-3; the D gene is perhaps TRBD1, on 5 matching bases. The germline V gene provides CDR1 KGHSH and CDR2 LQKENI. The CDR3 sequence holds 14 residues, the cysteine and phenylalanine included. Only the CDR3 region is kept as DNA, spanning 42 bases read in frame from base 1.